These T cell receptor beta chains were read from a single sample in a study of monozygotic twins with inflammatory bowel disease. For each CDR3 protein, TCRdb gives one entry from its re-call of the 5' RACE reads, without DNA. This sample contains about 160,000 distinct CDR3 sequences. Material for sequencing was blood. The receptors were gathered from a human donor with ulcerative colitis or Crohn's disease, or a healthy co-twin of an affected twin (not recorded which). CDR3s include the opening cysteine and the closing phenylalanine or tryptophan. Each record gives: CDR3 protein, V gene, J gene.

CSARGPNTEAFF	TRBV20-1	TRBJ1-1
CASSEGSSYEQYF	TRBV6-1	TRBJ2-7
CASSLVGDGYTF	TRBV12-3/TRBV12-4	TRBJ1-2
CSAQQGPDEAFF	TRBV20-1	TRBJ1-1
CASSLWTGGNDEQFF	TRBV5-1	TRBJ2-1
CASSQPSASGLEQETQYF	TRBV4-2	TRBJ2-5
CSARDPGAGANVLTF	TRBV20-1	TRBJ2-6
CASSSTSGGTYNEQFF	TRBV5-4	TRBJ2-1
CARSLAKAGELFF	TRBV5-3	TRBJ2-2
CAISEWGSDNEQFF	TRBV10-3	TRBJ2-1
CASSLGEQEGQPQHF	TRBV12-3/TRBV12-4	TRBJ1-5
CASSEWTSGQETQYF	TRBV7-8	TRBJ2-5
CASSEEVTGSEKLFF	TRBV6-1	TRBJ1-4
CASSLLVNTEAFF	TRBV5-6	TRBJ1-1
CASSYSPGSPLHF	TRBV6-2/TRBV6-3	TRBJ1-6
CAISESRGTGELFF	TRBV10-3	TRBJ2-2
CASSLRVGEGTEAFF	TRBV27	TRBJ1-1
CAISEEGLDRPLRSSYEQYF	TRBV10-3	TRBJ2-7